This T cell receptor (beta chain) was captured in a study of lymphopenia after photon versus proton radiotherapy. Study-level points and caveats: Oligoclonal CD8+ Temra expansion after nadir drove photon patients' diversity drop.

Of note for this clone: Its antigen is currently unknown.

Looked up from germline, CDR1 is SGDLS and CDR2 is YYNGEE. The CDR3 is 15 amino acids. J gave up 1 base and V 6 bases, and 7 bases lay outside the gene matches. Produced via immunoSEQ multiplex PCR; TCRdb's table is partial and in-frame only. The data hold about 29,000 clones, with roughly 87% observed a single time. The chain has TRBV9 and TRBJ1-5, with 7 nucleotides matching TRBD1. This clonotype was sampled from an older woman with cholangiocarcinoma. Some clones in this sample may be carry-over from other donors' samples. Sequenced material: peripheral blood, taken from a patient treated with proton-based radiotherapy. The CDR3 coding sequence is TGTGCCAGCACCCCAGGACAGGAAAGCAATCAGCCCCAGCATTTT. This sequence encodes CASTPGQESNQPQHF. The entire variable domain, with the rest obtained from reference TRBV9 and TRBJ1-5, is as follows: DSGVTQTPKHLITATGQRVTLRCSPRSGDLSVYWYQQSLDQGLQFLIQYYNGEERAKGNILERFSAQQFPDLHSELNLSSLELGDSALYFCASTPGQESNQPQHFGDGTRLSIL.